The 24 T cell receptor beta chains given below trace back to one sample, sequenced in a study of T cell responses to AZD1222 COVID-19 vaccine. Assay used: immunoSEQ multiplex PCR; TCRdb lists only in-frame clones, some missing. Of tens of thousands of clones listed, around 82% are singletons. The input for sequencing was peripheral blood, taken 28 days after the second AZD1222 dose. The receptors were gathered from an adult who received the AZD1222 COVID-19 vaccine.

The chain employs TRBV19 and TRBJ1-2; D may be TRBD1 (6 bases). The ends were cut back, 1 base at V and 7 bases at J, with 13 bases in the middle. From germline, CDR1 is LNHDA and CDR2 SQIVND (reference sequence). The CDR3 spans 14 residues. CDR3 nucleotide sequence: TGTGCCAGTAGTATAGTGGGGGGGCTGGCTGGCTACACCTTC. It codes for CASSIVGGLAGYTF.

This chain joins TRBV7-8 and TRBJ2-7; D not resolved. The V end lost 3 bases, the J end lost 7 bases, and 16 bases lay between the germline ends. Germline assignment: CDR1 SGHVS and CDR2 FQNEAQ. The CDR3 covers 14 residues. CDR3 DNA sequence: TGTGCCAGCAGCTTCGGGTTTAGTTCTAAAGAGCAGTACTTC. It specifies CASSFGFSSKEQYF. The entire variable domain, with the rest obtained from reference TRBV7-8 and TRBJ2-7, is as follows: GAGVSQSPRYKVAKRGQDVALRCDPISGHVSLFWYQQALGQGPEFLTYFQNEAQLDKSGLPSDRFFAERPEGSVSTLKIQRTQQEDSAVYLCASSFGFSSKEQYFGPGTRLTVT.

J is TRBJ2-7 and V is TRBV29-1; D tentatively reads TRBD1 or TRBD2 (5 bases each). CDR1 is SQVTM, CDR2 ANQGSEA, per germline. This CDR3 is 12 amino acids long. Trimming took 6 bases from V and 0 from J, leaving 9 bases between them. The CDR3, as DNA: TGCAGCGTGGCCGGGGCCTCCTACGAGCAGTACTTC. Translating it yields CSVAGASYEQYF.

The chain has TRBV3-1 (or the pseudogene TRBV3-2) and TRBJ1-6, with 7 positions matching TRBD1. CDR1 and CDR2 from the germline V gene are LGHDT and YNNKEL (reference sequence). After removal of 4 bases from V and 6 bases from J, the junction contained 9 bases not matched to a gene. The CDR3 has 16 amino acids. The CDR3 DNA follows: TGTGCCAGCAGCCGCGAACCGGGACAGCTTAATTCACCCCTCCACTTT. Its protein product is CASSREPGQLNSPLHF.

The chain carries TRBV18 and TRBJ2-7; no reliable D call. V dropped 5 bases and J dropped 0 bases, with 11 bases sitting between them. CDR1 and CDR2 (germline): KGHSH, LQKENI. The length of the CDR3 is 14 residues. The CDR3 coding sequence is TGTGCCAGCTCAATAGGGTTAACCTCCTACGAGCAGTACTTC. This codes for CASSIGLTSYEQYF.

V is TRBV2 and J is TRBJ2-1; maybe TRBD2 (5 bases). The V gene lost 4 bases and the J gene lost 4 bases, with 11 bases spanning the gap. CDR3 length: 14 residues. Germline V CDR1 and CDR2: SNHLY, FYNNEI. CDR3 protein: CASSALGGYNEQFF. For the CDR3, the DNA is TGTGCCAGCAGTGCCCTCGGCGGGTACAATGAGCAGTTCTTC.

The CDR3, as DNA: TGTGCCAGCAGCAGAGGACTAGCGGGGTCAACCGGGGAGCTGTTTTTT. Residues: CASSRGLAGSTGELFF. The chain joins TRBV9 to TRBJ2-2, with 12 bases fitting TRBD2. The CDR3 extends over 16 amino acids. CDR1 SGDLS and CDR2 YYNGEE come from the germline V gene. The V segment lost 4 bases and the J segment 5 bases; nucleotides outside the gene matches: 6.

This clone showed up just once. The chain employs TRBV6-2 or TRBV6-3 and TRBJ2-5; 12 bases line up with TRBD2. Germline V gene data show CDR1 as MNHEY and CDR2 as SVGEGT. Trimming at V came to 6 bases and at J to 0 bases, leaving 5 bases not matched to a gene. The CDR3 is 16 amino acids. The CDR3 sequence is CASSQGLAGYQETQYF. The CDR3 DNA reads TGTGCCAGCAGCCAAGGACTAGCGGGGTACCAAGAGACCCAGTACTTC.

CDR3 DNA sequence: TGTGCCAGCAGTTCCGGGGCTTCACCCCTCCACTTT. It specifies CASSSGASPLHF. The chain links TRBV12-3 or TRBV12-4 to TRBJ1-6; maybe TRBD1 (5 bases). CDR3 length: 12 amino acids. Trimming took 4 bases from V and 9 from J, leaving 7 bases between them.

The CDR3 DNA sequence: TGTGCCACGCGGGGAGGCAATCAGCCCCAGCATTTT. Translating it yields CATRGGNQPQHF. The chain uses TRBV6-5 and TRBJ1-5, with no clear D. Germline V gene lookup returns CDR1 MNHEY and CDR2 SVGAGI. This CDR3 has 12 amino acids. Deletions cut 10 bases from V and 2 bases from J, with 9 bases between.

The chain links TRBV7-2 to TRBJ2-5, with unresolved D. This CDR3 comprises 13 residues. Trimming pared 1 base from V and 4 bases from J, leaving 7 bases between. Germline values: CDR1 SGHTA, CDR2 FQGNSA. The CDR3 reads CASSLDSRETQYF. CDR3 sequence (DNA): TGTGCCAGCAGCTTAGATTCTAGAGAGACCCAGTACTTC.

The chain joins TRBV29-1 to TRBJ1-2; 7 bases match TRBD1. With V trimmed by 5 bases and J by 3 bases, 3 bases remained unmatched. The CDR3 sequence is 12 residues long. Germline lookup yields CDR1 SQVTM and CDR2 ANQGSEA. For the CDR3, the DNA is TGCAGCGTTCAGGGGGGGGACTATGGCTACACCTTC. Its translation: CSVQGGDYGYTF.

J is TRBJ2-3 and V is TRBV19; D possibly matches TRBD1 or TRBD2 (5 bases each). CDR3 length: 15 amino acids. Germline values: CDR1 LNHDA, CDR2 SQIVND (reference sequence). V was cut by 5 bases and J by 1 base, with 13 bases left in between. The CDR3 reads CASSVGARGTDTQYF. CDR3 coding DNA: TGTGCCAGTAGTGTCGGGGCCAGAGGCACAGATACGCAGTATTTT. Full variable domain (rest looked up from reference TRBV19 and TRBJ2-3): DGGITQSPKYLFRKEGQNVTLSCEQNLNHDAMYWYRQDPGQGLRLIYYSQIVNDFQKGDIAEGYSVSREKKESFPLTVTSAQKNPTAFYLCASSVGARGTDTQYFGPGTRLTVL.

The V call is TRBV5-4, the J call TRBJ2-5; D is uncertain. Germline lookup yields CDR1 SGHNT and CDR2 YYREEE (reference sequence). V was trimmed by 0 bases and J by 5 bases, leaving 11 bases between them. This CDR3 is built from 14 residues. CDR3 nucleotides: TGTGCCAGCAGCTTGGGCGCCACTCTGGAGACCCAGTACTTC. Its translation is CASSLGATLETQYF.

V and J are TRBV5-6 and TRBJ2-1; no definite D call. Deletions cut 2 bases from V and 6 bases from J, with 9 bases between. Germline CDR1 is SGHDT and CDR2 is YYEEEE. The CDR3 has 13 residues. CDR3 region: CASSFGPTNEQFF. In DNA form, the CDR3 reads TGTGCCAGCAGCTTCGGACCCACCAATGAGCAGTTCTTC.

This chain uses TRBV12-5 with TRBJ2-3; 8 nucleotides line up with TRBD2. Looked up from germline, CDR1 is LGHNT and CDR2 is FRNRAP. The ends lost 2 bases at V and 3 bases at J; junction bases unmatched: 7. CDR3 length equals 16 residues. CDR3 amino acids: CASGLYSGLGTDTQYF. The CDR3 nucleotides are TGTGCTAGTGGTTTGTACTCGGGACTAGGAACAGATACGCAGTATTTT.

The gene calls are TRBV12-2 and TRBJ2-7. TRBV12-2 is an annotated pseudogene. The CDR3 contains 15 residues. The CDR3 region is CASRLGRGVTYEQYF. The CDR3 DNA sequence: TGTGCAAGTCGCTTAGGGAGGGGGGTTACCTACGAGCAGTACTTC.

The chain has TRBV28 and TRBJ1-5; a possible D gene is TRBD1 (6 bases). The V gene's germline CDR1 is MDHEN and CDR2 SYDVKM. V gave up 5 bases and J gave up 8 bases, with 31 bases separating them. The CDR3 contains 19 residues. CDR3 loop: CASSGPRTAPELVRKPQHF. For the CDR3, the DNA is TGTGCCAGCAGTGGCCCCCGGACAGCCCCGGAGTTAGTCAGGAAGCCCCAGCATTTT. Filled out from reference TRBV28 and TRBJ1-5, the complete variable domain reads DVKVTQSSRYLVKRTGEKVFLECVQDMDHENMFWYRQDPGLGLRLIYFSYDVKMKEKGDIPEGYSVSREKKERFSLILESASTNQTSMYLCASSGPRTAPELVRKPQHFGDGTRLSIL.

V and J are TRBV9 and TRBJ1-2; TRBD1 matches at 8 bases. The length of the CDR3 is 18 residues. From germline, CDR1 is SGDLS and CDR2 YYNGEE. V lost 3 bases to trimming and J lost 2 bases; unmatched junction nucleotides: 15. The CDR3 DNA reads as TGTGCCAGCAGCGAAAAAAATTCCGGGACAGGAGCAAACTATGGCTACACCTTC. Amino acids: CASSEKNSGTGANYGYTF.

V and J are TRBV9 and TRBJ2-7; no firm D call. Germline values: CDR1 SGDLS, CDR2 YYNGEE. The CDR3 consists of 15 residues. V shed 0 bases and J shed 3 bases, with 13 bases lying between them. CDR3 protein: CASSVADAGSYEQYF. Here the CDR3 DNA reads TGTGCCAGCAGCGTAGCCGACGCAGGAAGCTACGAGCAGTACTTC.

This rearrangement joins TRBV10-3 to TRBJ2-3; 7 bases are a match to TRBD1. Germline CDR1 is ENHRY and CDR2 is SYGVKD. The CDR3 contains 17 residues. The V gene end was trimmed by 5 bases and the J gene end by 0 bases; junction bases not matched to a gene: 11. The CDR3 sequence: CAISRDSLLSSTDTQYF. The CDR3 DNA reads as TGTGCCATCAGTAGGGACAGCCTACTTTCTAGCACAGATACGCAGTATTTT.

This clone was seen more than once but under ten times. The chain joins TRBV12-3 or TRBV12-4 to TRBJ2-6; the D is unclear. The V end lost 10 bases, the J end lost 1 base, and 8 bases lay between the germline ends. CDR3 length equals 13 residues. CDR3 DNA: TGTGCCACCCTGATGTCTGGGGCCAACGTCCTGACTTTC. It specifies CATLMSGANVLTF.

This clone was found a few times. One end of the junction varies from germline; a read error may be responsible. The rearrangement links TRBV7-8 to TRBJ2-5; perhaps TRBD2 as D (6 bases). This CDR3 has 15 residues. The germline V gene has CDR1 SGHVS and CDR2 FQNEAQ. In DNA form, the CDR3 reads TGTGCCAGCAGCTTAGGGCTAGCGACTCAAGGGACCCAGTACTTC. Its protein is CASSLGLATQGTQYF.

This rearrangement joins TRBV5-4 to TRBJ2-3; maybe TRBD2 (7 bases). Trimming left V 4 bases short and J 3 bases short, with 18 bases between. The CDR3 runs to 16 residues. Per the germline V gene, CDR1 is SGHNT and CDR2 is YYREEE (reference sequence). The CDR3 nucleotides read TGTGCCAGCAGCCCCGTGAGGGGGGGGAGGACAGATACGCAGTATTTT. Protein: CASSPVRGGRTDTQYF.